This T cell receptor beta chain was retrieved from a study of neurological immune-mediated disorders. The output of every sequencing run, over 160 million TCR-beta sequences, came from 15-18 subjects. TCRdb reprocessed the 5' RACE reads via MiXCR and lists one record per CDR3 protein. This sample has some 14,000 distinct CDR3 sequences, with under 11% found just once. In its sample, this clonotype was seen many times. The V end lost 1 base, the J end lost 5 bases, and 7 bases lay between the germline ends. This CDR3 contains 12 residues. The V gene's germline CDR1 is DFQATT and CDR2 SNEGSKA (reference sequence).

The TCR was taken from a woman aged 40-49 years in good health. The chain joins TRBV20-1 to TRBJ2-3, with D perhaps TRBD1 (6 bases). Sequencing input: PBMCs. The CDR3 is CSARGQEDTQYF. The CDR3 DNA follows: TGCAGTGCTAGAGGACAGGAAGATACGCAGTATTTT.